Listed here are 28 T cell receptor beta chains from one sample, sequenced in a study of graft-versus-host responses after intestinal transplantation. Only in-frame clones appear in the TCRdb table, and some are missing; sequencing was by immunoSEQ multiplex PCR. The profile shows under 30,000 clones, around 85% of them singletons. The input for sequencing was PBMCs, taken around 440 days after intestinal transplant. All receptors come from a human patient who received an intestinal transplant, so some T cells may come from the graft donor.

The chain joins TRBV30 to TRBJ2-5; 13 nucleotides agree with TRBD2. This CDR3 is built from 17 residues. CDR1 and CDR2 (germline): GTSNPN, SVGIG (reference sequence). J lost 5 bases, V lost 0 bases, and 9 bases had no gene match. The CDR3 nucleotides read TGTGCCTGGAGTGTCGGGCCGACTAGCGGGAGGTTTGAGACCCAGTACTTC. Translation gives CAWSVGPTSGRFETQYF.

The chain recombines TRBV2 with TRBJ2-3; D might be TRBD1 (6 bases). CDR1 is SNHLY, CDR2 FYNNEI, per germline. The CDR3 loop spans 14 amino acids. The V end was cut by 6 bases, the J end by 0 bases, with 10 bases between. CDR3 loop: CASRQTGSTDTQYF. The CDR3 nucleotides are TGTGCCAGCAGACAAACAGGGAGCACAGATACGCAGTATTTT. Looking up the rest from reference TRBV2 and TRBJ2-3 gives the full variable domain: EPEVTQTPSHQVTQMGQEVILRCVPISNHLYFYWYRQILGQKVEFLVSFYNNEISEKSEIFDDQFSVERPDGSNFTLKIRSTKLEDSAMYFCASRQTGSTDTQYFGPGTRLTVL.

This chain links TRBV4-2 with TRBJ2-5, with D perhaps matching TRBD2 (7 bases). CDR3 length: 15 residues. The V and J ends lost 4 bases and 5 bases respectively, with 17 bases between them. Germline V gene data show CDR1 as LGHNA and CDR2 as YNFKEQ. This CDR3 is CASSPLGGAGETQYF. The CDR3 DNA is TGTGCCAGCAGCCCCCTAGGGGGGGCGGGTGAGACCCAGTACTTC.

The CDR3, as DNA: TGTGCCAGCAGCGTACATAGGGACACAGATACGCAGTATTTT. Its protein is CASSVHRDTDTQYF. V gene TRBV9 combines with J gene TRBJ2-3, with D hard to call. V lost 1 base and J 2 bases, leaving 8 bases between the germline ends. The CDR3 consists of 14 residues. Germline assignment: CDR1 SGDLS and CDR2 YYNGEE.

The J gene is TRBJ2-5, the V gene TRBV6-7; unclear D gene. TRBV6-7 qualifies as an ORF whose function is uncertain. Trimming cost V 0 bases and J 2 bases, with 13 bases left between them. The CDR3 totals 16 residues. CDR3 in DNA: TGTGCCAGCAGTTACTCGACACAGCAACCTCAAGAGACCCAGTACTTC. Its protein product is CASSYSTQQPQETQYF.

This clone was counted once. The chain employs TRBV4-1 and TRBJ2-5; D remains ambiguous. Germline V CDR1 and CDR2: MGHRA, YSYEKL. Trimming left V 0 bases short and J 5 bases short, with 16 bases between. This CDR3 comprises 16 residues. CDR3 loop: CASSQDLVRTIETQYF. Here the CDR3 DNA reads TGCGCCAGCAGCCAAGATCTTGTGAGGACGATTGAGACCCAGTACTTC.

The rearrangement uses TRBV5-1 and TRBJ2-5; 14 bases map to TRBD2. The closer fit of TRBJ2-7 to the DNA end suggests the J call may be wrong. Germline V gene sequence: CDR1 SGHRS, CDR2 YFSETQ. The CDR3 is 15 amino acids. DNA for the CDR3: TGCGCCAGCAGGCCCGGGACTAGCGGGAGTTACGAGCAGTACTTC. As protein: CASRPGTSGSYEQYF.

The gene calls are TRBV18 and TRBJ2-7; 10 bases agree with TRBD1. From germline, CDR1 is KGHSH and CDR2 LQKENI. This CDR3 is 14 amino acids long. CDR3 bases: TGTGCTACCGGGCGGGACAGGGGACCCCACGAGCAGTACTTC. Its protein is CATGRDRGPHEQYF.

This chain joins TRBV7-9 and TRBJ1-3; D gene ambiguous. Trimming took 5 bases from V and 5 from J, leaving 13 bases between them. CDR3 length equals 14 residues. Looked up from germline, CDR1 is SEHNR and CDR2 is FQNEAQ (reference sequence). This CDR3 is CASSDVGFRNTIYF. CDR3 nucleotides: TGTGCCAGCAGCGATGTGGGGTTTCGAAACACCATATATTTT.

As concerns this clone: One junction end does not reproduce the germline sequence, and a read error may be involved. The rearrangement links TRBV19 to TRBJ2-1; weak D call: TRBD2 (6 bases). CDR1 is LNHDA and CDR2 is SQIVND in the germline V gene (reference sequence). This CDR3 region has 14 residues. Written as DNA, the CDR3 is TGTGCCAATAGTACCGGGACTTCCTACAATGAGCAGTTCTTC. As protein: CANSTGTSYNEQFF.

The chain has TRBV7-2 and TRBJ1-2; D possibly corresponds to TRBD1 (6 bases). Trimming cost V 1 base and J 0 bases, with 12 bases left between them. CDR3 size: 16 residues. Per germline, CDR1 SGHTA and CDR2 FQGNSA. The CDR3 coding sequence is TGTGCCAGCAGCTTAGTATCGCGGACAGCTAACTATGGCTACACCTTC. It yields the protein CASSLVSRTANYGYTF.

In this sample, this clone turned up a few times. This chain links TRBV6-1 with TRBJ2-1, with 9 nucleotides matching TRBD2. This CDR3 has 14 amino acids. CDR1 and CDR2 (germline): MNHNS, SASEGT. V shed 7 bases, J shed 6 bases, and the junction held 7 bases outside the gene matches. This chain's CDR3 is CASIVSGSGNEQFF. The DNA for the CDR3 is TGTGCCAGCATTGTTAGCGGGAGCGGCAATGAGCAGTTCTTC.

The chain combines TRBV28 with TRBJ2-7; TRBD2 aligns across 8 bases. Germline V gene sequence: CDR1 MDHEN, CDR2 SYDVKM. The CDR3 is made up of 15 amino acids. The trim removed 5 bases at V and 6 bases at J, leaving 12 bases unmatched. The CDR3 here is CASSTAGEIVGEQYF. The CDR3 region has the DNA TGTGCCAGCAGTACAGCGGGAGAGATCGTGGGCGAGCAGTACTTC.

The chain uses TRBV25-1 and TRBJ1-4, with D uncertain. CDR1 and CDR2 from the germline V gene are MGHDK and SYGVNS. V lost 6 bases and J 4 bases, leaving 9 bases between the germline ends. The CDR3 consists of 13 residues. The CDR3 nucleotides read TGTGCCAGCAGGGTCGATGGTAATGAAAAACTGTTTTTT. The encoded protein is CASRVDGNEKLFF.

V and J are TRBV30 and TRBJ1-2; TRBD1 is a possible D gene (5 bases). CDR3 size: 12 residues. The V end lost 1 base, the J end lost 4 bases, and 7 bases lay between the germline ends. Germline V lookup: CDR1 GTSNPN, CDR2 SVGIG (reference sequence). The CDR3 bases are TGTGCCTGGAGTGCAGGGCGCTATGGCTACACCTTC. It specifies CAWSAGRYGYTF.

CDR3 in DNA: TGCGCCAGCAGTGACAGTAGCACCGGCACAGATACGCAGTATTTT. Translation gives CASSDSSTGTDTQYF. The chain joins TRBV10-1 to TRBJ2-3; D gene uncertain. V was cut by 3 bases and J by 1 base, with 11 bases left in between. Looked up from germline, CDR1 is WNHNN and CDR2 is SYGVQD (reference sequence). The CDR3 sequence is 15 residues long.

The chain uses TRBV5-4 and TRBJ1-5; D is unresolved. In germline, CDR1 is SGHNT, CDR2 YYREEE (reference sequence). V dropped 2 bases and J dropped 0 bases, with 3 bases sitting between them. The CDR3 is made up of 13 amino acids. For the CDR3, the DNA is TGTGCCAGCAGCTTTGATAGCAATCAGCCCCAGCATTTT. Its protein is CASSFDSNQPQHF.

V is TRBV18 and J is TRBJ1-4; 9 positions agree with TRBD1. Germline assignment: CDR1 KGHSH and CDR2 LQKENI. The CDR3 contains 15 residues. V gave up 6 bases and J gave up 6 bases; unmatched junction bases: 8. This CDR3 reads CASSRNRGRDEKLFF. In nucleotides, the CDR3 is TGTGCCAGCTCTCGCAACAGGGGGCGGGATGAAAAACTGTTTTTT.

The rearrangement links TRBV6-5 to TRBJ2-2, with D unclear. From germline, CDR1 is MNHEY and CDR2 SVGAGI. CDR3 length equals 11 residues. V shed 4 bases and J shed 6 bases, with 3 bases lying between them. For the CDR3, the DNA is TGTGCCAGCAGTTCGGCCGGGGAGCTGTTTTTT. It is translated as CASSSAGELFF.

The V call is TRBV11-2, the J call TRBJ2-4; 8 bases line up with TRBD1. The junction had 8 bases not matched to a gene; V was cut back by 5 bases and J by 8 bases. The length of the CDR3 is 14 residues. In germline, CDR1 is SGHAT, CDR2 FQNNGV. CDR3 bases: TGTGCCAGCAGCCCGAGGACAGGGAATGACATTCAGTACTTC. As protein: CASSPRTGNDIQYF.

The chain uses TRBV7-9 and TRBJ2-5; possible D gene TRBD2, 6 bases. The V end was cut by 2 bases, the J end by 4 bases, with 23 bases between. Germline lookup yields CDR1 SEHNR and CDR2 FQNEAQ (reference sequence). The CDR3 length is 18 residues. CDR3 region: CASSLQGGPFGATETQYF. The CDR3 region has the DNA TGTGCCAGCAGCTTACAGGGAGGTCCCTTCGGGGCCACAGAGACCCAGTACTTC. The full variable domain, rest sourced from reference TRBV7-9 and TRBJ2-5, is DTGVSQNPRHKITKRGQNVTFRCDPISEHNRLYWYRQTLGQGPEFLTYFQNEAQLEKSRLLSDRFSAERPKGSFSTLEIQRTEQGDSAMYLCASSLQGGPFGATETQYFGPGTRLLVL.

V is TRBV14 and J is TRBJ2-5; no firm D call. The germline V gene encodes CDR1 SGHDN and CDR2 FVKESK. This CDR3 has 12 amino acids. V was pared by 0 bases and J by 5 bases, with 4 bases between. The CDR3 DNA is TGTGCCAGCAGCCAAGAATGGGAGACCCAGTACTTC. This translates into CASSQEWETQYF. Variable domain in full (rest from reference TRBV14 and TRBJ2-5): EAGVTQFPSHSVIEKGQTVTLRCDPISGHDNLYWYRRVMGKEIKFLLHFVKESKQDESGMPNNRFLAERTGGTYSTLKVQPAELEDSGVYFCASSQEWETQYFGPGTRLLVL.

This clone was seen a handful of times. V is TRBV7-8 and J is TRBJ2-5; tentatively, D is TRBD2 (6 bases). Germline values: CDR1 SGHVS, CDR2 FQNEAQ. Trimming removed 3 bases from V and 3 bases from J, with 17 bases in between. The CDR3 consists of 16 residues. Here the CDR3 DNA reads TGTGCCAGCAGCTTGGAAAGGTTAGGAGGGAAAGAGACCCAGTACTTC. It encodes CASSLERLGGKETQYF.

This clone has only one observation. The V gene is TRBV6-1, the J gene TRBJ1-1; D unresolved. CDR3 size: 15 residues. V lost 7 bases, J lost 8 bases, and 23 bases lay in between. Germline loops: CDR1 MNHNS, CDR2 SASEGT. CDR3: CASTLTPGSQPEAFF. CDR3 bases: TGTGCCAGCACCCTAACCCCCGGGTCCCAGCCCGAAGCTTTCTTT.

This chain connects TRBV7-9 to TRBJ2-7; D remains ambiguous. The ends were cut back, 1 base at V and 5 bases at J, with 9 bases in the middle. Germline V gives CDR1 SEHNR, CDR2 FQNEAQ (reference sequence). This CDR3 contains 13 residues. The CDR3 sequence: CASSLVVVHEQYF. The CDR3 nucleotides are TGTGCCAGCAGCTTAGTAGTAGTCCACGAGCAGTACTTC.

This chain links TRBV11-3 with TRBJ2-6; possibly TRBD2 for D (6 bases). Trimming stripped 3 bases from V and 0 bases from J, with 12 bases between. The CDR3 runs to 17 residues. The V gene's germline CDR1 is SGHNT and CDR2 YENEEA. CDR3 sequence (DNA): TGTGCCAGCAGCTTGGGAGGAGCGAGCTCTGGGGCCAACGTCCTGACTTTC. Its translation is CASSLGGASSGANVLTF. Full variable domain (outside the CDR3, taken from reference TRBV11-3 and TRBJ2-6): EAGVVQSPRYKIIEKKQPVAFWCNPISGHNTLYWYLQNLGQGPELLIRYENEEAVDDSQLPKDRFSAERLKGVDSTLKIQPAELGDSAVYLCASSLGGASSGANVLTFGAGSRLTVL.

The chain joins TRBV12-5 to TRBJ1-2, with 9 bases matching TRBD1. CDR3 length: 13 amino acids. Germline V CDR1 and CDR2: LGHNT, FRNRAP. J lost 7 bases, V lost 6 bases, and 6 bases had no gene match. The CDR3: CASGWDRDFGYTF. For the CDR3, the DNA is TGTGCTAGTGGCTGGGACAGGGACTTTGGCTACACCTTC. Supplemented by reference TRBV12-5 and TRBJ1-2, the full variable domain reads DARVTQTPRHKVTEMGQEVTMRCQPILGHNTVFWYRQTMMQGLELLAYFRNRAPLDDSGMPKDRFSAEMPDATLATLKIQPSEPRDSAVYFCASGWDRDFGYTFGSGTRLTVV.

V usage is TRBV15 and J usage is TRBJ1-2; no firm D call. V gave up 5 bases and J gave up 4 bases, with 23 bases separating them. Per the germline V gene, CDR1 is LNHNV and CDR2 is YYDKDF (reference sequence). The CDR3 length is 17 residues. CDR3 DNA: TGTGCCACCAGCGCAAAGCGAAGGCGTGGAAAGGCCTATGGCTACACCTTC. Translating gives CATSAKRRRGKAYGYTF.